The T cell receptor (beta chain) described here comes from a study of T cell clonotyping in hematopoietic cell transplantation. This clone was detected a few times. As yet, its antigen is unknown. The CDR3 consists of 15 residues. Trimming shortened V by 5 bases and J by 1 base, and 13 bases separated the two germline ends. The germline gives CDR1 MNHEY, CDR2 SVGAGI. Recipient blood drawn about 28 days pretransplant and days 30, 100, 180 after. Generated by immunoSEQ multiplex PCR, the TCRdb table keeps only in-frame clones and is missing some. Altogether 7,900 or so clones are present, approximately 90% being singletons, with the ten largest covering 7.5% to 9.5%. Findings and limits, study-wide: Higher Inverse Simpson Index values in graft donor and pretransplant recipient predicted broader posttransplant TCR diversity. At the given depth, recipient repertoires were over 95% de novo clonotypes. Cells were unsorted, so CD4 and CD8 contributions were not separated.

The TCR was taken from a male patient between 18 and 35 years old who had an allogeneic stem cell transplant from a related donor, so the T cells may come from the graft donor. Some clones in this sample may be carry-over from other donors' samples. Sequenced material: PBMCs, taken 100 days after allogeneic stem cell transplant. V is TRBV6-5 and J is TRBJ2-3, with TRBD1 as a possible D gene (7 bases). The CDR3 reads CASSGGTVGTDTQYF. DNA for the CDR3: TGTGCCAGCAGTGGGGGGACAGTGGGCACAGATACGCAGTATTTT.